This TCR beta chain was sequenced in a study of T cells in Graves' hyperthyroidism and ophthalmopathy. Study results and caveats: For ophthalmopathy, model prediction preceded onset by a median roughly 6.3 months. In the blood, most expanded thyroid clonotypes above 0.001 appeared as well.

As regards this clonotype: Its antigen remains unknown.

The TCR beta CDR3 regions underwent amplification using RNA transcripts as the source. The HTBI set primed first-round TCR CDR3 RT-PCR. TCRdb processed the multiplex PCR reads anew with MiXCR; each CDR3 protein has one entry. The sample carries 640,000 or so distinct CDR3 sequences, 11% to 15% recorded once. The CDR3 has 15 amino acids. With 3 bases removed from V and 6 bases from J, the gap between germline ends came to 18 bases. CDR1 is SGHTA and CDR2 is FQGNSA in the germline V gene. The chain joins TRBV7-2 to TRBJ2-7, with D tentatively TRBD2 (5 bases). The sequenced sample was blood. The TCR originated in a young woman with Graves' ophthalmopathy. Here the CDR3 DNA reads TGTGCCAGCAGCTTCCGGGAAGCGACTCTGGGCGAGCAGTACTTC. It codes for CASSFREATLGEQYF.